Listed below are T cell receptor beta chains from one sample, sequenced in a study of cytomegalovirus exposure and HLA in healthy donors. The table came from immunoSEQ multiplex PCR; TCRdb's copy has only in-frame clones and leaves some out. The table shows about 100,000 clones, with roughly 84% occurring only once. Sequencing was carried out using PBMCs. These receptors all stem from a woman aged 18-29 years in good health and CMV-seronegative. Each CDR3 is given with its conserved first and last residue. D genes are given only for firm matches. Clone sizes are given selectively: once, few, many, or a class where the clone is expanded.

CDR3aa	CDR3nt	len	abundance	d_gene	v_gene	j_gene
CSVGGNTDTQYF	TGCAGCGTTGGAGGCAACACAGATACGCAGTATTTT	12	once	-	TRBV29-1	TRBJ2-3
CSVELYSETQYF	TGCAGCGTTGAGCTTTACAGTGAGACCCAGTACTTC	12	-	-	TRBV29-1	TRBJ2-5
CASSLGLRQGSERSYNSPLHF	TGCGCCAGCAGCTTGGGGCTTAGACAGGGGAGCGAAAGGTCCTATAATTCACCCCTCCACTTT	21	-	TRBD1	TRBV5-1	TRBJ1-6
CASSPRQVPSGNTIYF	TGTGCCAGCTCACCGAGACAGGTCCCCTCTGGAAACACCATATATTTT	16	-	-	TRBV18	TRBJ1-3
CSVWGLAGKGDTGELFF	TGCAGCGTTTGGGGACTAGCGGGCAAAGGCGACACCGGGGAGCTGTTTTTT	17	once	TRBD2	TRBV29-1	TRBJ2-2
CASSLGQRNEKLFF	TGTGCCAGCAGCTTAGGGCAGCGCAATGAAAAACTGTTTTTT	14	-	-	TRBV7-2	TRBJ1-4
CASSPYRGADYGYTF	TGTGCCAGCAGCCCCTACAGGGGGGCGGACTATGGCTACACCTTC	15	-	TRBD1	TRBV7-3	TRBJ1-2
CASSLSSGRATDTQYF	TGTGCCAGCAGCTTAAGTAGCGGGAGGGCCACAGATACGCAGTATTTT	16	-	TRBD2	TRBV7-8	TRBJ2-3
CASSISLETEAFF	TGTGCCAGCAGTATTTCTTTGGAGACTGAAGCTTTCTTT	13	-	-	TRBV2	TRBJ1-1
CASSLAQRDTQYF	TGTGCCAGCAGCTTAGCCCAACGGGATACGCAGTATTTT	13	-	-	TRBV11-2	TRBJ2-3
CASSQGGGQPTYEQYF	TGTGCCAGCAGCCAAGGCGGCGGACAACCCACCTACGAGCAGTACTTC	16	-	-	TRBV7-3	TRBJ2-7
CASSKDSEAFF	TGTGCCAGCAGCAAAGACAGTGAAGCTTTCTTT	11	few	-	TRBV21-1	TRBJ1-1
CASSPLPDKVPPLHF	TGTGCCAGCAGTCCTCTCCCGGACAAGGTCCCACCCCTCCACTTT	15	-	-	TRBV5-5	TRBJ1-6
CASSSPTGGVSGANVLTF	TGTGCCAGCAGCTCTCCCACAGGGGGGGTCTCTGGGGCCAACGTCCTGACTTTC	18	-	-	TRBV11-2	TRBJ2-6
CASSQEARGYTIYF	TGCGCCAGCAGCCAAGAAGCTAGAGGATACACCATATATTTT	14	-	-	TRBV4-3	TRBJ1-3
CASSLGVLLAGGGSYEQYF	TGTGCCAGCAGTTTAGGGGTCTTACTAGCGGGTGGGGGTTCCTACGAGCAGTACTTC	19	-	TRBD2	TRBV28	TRBJ2-7
CASSDTSGASYEQYF	TGTGCCAGCAGCGACACTAGCGGGGCCTCCTACGAGCAGTACTTC	15	-	TRBD2	TRBV11-2	TRBJ2-7
CASSAVGNQPQHF	TGTGCCAGCAGCGCAGTGGGCAATCAGCCCCAGCATTTT	13	-	-	TRBV9	TRBJ1-5
CASSFAGTGRATTEAFF	TGTGCCAGCAGCTTCGCCGGGACAGGGAGGGCGACCACTGAAGCTTTCTTT	17	-	TRBD1	TRBV7-3	TRBJ1-1
CASSLQVSDVGELFF	TGTGCCAGCAGCTTACAGGTTTCAGATGTCGGGGAGCTGTTTTTT	15	-	-	TRBV7-2	TRBJ2-2
CASDLPGQTNTEAFF	TGTGCCAGCGACTTACCGGGACAGACGAACACTGAAGCTTTCTTT	15	few	TRBD1	TRBV2	TRBJ1-1
CASSLIGGQPQHF	TGTGCCAGCAGCTTAATTGGGGGCCAGCCCCAGCATTTT	13	-	-	TRBV7-2	TRBJ1-5
CASSDLAGSYNEQFF	TGTGCCAGCAGTGACCTAGCGGGGTCCTACAATGAGCAGTTCTTC	15	few	TRBD2	TRBV6-4	TRBJ2-1
CASSPSSGSLDEQFF	TGTGCCAGCTCACCATCTAGCGGGAGTCTCGATGAGCAGTTCTTC	15	-	TRBD2	TRBV18	TRBJ2-1
CASSRGTDTQYF	TGTGCCAGCAGCCGCGGCACAGATACGCAGTATTTT	12	-	-	TRBV11-3	TRBJ2-3
CASSRINLGADTQYF	TGCGCCAGCAGCCGCATAAACTTGGGAGCAGATACGCAGTATTTT	15	-	-	TRBV4-1	TRBJ2-3
CASSKQGPATNEKLFF	TGTGCCAGCAGTAAACAGGGGCCAGCAACTAATGAAAAACTGTTTTTT	16	-	TRBD1	TRBV2	TRBJ1-4
CASSTTGGTQYF	TGTGCCAGTAGTACCACCGGAGGGACCCAGTACTTC	12	once	-	TRBV19	TRBJ2-5
CASSFRGPNTEAFF	TGTGCCAGCAGCTTCAGGGGTCCGAACACTGAAGCTTTCTTT	14	once	-	TRBV7-6	TRBJ1-1
CASSLVVSGSFENIQYF	TGTGCCAGCAGCTTAGTGGTTAGCGGGAGTTTCGAAAACATTCAGTACTTC	17	-	TRBD2	TRBV7-9	TRBJ2-4
CASSRQSYEQYF	TGTGCCAGCAGCCGACAGAGCTACGAGCAGTACTTC	12	-	-	TRBV9	TRBJ2-7
CAARDRAVNTEAFF	TGTGCCGCCCGGGACAGGGCCGTGAACACTGAAGCTTTCTTT	14	-	TRBD1	TRBV6-1	TRBJ1-1
CASSWTRFDEQFF	TGTGCCAGCAGCTGGACTAGGTTCGATGAGCAGTTCTTC	13	-	TRBD2	TRBV7-3	TRBJ2-1